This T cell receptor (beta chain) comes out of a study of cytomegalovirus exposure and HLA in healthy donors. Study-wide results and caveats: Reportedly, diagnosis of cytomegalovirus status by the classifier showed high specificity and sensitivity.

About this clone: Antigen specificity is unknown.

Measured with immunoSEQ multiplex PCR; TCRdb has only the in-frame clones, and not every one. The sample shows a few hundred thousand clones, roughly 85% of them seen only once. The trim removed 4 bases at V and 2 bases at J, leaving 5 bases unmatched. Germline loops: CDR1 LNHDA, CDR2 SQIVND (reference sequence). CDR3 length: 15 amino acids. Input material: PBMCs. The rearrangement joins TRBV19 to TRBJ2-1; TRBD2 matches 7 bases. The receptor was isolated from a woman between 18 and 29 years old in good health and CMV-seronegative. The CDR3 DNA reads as TGTGCCAGTAGTACAACTAGCGTGCCCTACAATGAGCAGTTCTTC. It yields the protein CASSTTSVPYNEQFF.